The rows below give T cell receptor beta chains drawn from one sample of a study of Graves' ophthalmopathy and Graves' hyperthyroidism. One entry per CDR3 protein results from TCRdb running MiXCR on the multiplex PCR reads. Here the sample spans approximately 500,000 distinct CDR3 sequences, 13% to 15% being singletons. The sample comprised blood. Receptors were obtained from a woman aged 30 to 39 with Graves' ophthalmopathy. Both conserved end residues are part of each CDR3. The order of the fields is CDR3 length, J gene, V gene, D gene, clone size, CDR3 DNA, CDR3 protein. A D gene is named only where the DNA matches it firmly. Some rows have no size entry. The others give once, few or many, or a class for an expanded clone.

len: 14
j_gene: TRBJ1-1
v_gene: TRBV29-1
d_gene: TRBD1
abundance: .
CDR3nt: TGCAGCGTCGAATGGGACAGTATGAACACTGAAGCTTTCTTT
CDR3aa: CSVEWDSMNTEAFF

len: 14
j_gene: TRBJ2-5
v_gene: TRBV20-1
d_gene: .
abundance: many
CDR3nt: TGCAGTGCTAGCCCGGGACATCTCCGAGAGACCCAGTACTTC
CDR3aa: CSASPGHLRETQYF

len: 16
j_gene: TRBJ1-6
v_gene: TRBV6-5
d_gene: TRBD1
abundance: many
CDR3nt: TGTGCCAGCAGCCCCAGGGGGGGGGGAGCAAATTCACCCCTCCACTTT
CDR3aa: CASSPRGGGANSPLHF

len: 13
j_gene: TRBJ2-7
v_gene: TRBV10-3
d_gene: .
abundance: many
CDR3nt: TGTGCCATCAGTGAAGTTAGCTCCTACGAGCAGTACTTC
CDR3aa: CAISEVSSYEQYF

len: 20
j_gene: TRBJ2-5
v_gene: TRBV2
d_gene: TRBD1
abundance: many
CDR3nt: TGTGCCAGCAGTACAGAGCGGGGACAGGGGGAAGTAGCGGGGCAAGAGACCCAGTACTTC
CDR3aa: CASSTERGQGEVAGQETQYF

len: 14
j_gene: TRBJ2-7
v_gene: TRBV20-1
d_gene: .
abundance: many
CDR3nt: TGCAGTGCTAGAGATATCCGGGACTCCTACGAGCAGTACTTC
CDR3aa: CSARDIRDSYEQYF

len: 12
j_gene: TRBJ2-7
v_gene: TRBV12-5
d_gene: .
abundance: many
CDR3nt: TGTGCTAGTGGTTTGTATCCCTACGAGCAGTACTTC
CDR3aa: CASGLYPYEQYF

len: 12
j_gene: TRBJ1-2
v_gene: TRBV9
d_gene: .
abundance: many
CDR3nt: TGTGCCAGCAGGTCCCCAGACTATGGCTACACCTTC
CDR3aa: CASRSPDYGYTF

len: 14
j_gene: TRBJ1-5
v_gene: TRBV20-1
d_gene: .
abundance: many
CDR3nt: TGCAGTGCTCGACTCGGGGGGGCAGGGCAGCCCCAGCATTTT
CDR3aa: CSARLGGAGQPQHF

len: 16
j_gene: TRBJ1-3
v_gene: TRBV7-3
d_gene: .
abundance: .
CDR3nt: TGTGCCAGCAGTCAGGACAGTTCCTTACGAGGAAACACCATATATTTT
CDR3aa: CASSQDSSLRGNTIYF

len: 21
j_gene: TRBJ2-2
v_gene: TRBV13
d_gene: TRBD2
abundance: many
CDR3nt: TGTGCCAGCAGCGTGGGTTCTCTGACTAGCGGGGCCATGCGAGACACCGGGGAGCTGTTTTTT
CDR3aa: CASSVGSLTSGAMRDTGELFF

len: 14
j_gene: TRBJ1-6
v_gene: TRBV7-2
d_gene: .
abundance: many
CDR3nt: TGTGCCAGCAGCACGACAGGAAAGAATTCACCCCTCCACTTT
CDR3aa: CASSTTGKNSPLHF

len: 22
j_gene: TRBJ2-4
v_gene: TRBV6-2/TRBV6-3
d_gene: TRBD2
abundance: .
CDR3nt: TGTGCCAGCAGTAGTACCTCCGGGGTCACTAGCGCAACGAGCTCGGCCAAAAACATTCAGTACTTC
CDR3aa: CASSSTSGVTSATSSAKNIQYF

len: 19
j_gene: TRBJ2-4
v_gene: TRBV4-1
d_gene: .
abundance: many
CDR3nt: TGCGCCAGCAGCCAAGCCTACGCGCCGAATCTCCTAGCCAAAAACATTCAGTACTTC
CDR3aa: CASSQAYAPNLLAKNIQYF

len: 13
j_gene: TRBJ2-7
v_gene: TRBV11-1
d_gene: .
abundance: many
CDR3nt: TGTGCCAGCAGCGCCGGGACGGACTACGAGCAGTACTTC
CDR3aa: CASSAGTDYEQYF

len: 12
j_gene: TRBJ1-1
v_gene: TRBV6-1
d_gene: .
abundance: many
CDR3nt: TGTGCCAGCGGGCGCCCGAACACTGAAGCTTTCTTT
CDR3aa: CASGRPNTEAFF

len: 14
j_gene: TRBJ2-7
v_gene: TRBV6-1
d_gene: .
abundance: many
CDR3nt: TGTGCCAGCAGTGAATCTAAAAACTCCTACGAGCAGTACTTC
CDR3aa: CASSESKNSYEQYF